This T cell receptor (beta chain) was identified in a study of graft-versus-host responses after intestinal transplantation. Study as a whole: For two to four years after anti-thymocyte globulin induction, all recipients took tacrolimus and steroids.

Repertoires were generated with immunoSEQ multiplex PCR, while TCRdb's copy carries only in-frame clones and drops some. The sample includes some 97,000 clones, roughly 87% of them seen just once. As concerns this clone: Its antigen is not identified. Compared with germline, one end of the junction differs, possibly owing to a read error.

Notes on the study in general: Maximum circulating GvH clone levels tracked with early post-transplant HvG decreases.

Germline V CDR1 and CDR2: SGHTA, FQGNSA. CDR3 size: 12 residues. Source: unstimulated CD4+ T cells sorted from spleen or lymph node cells, taken before transplant. This receptor was taken from a human donor who was the organ donor for an intestinal transplant. This chain connects TRBV7-2 to TRBJ2-3; 7 bases match TRBD2. The CDR3 here is CASSLHGLDRCF. The CDR3 nucleotides are TGTGCCAGCAGCTTACACGGACTAGACCGGTGTTTT. Variable domain in full (rest from reference TRBV7-2 and TRBJ2-3): GAGVSQSPSNKVTEKGKDVELRCDPISGHTALYWYRQSLGQGLEFLIYFQGNSAPDKSGLPSDRFSAERTGGSVSTLTIQRTQQEDSAVYLCASSLHGLDRCFGPGTRLTVL.